A selection of T cell receptor beta chains follows, all from one sample in a study of blood T cell repertoires in COVID-19. Repertoires were generated with immunoSEQ multiplex PCR, while TCRdb's copy carries only in-frame clones and drops some. Of about 90,000 clones in the sample, approximately 75% were seen once. Sequencing was performed on peripheral blood. The receptors come from an elderly woman with acute or convalescent COVID-19. The CDR3 runs from the conserved cysteine through the conserved F or W. The order of the fields is clone size, V gene, J gene, D gene, CDR3 DNA, CDR3 protein. D genes are given only for firm matches. The listing skips clone size in some rows; elsewhere it reads once, few, many or a size class.

size: NA; V: TRBV18; J: TRBJ2-2; D: NA; DNA: TGTGCCAGCTGCGTACAGGGTCGCACCGGGGAGCTGTTTTTT; CDR3: CASCVQGRTGELFF
size: once; V: TRBV27; J: TRBJ1-3; D: TRBD1; DNA: TGTGCCAGCAGTTTCTCGGGACAGGGAAACACCATATATTTT; CDR3: CASSFSGQGNTIYF
size: once; V: TRBV19; J: TRBJ1-1; D: TRBD1; DNA: TGTGCCAGTATCGAGGGGACAGCTAAGAACACTGAAGCTTTCTTT; CDR3: CASIEGTAKNTEAFF
size: NA; V: TRBV7-2; J: TRBJ2-7; D: TRBD2; DNA: TGTGCCAGCAGCTTTGACGGGGGGTACTACGAGCAGTACTTC; CDR3: CASSFDGGYYEQYF
size: NA; V: TRBV5-1; J: TRBJ2-1; D: TRBD1; DNA: TGCGCCAGCAGCTTGACTGGGGACAGCTCCTACAATGAGCAGTTCTTC; CDR3: CASSLTGDSSYNEQFF
size: once; V: TRBV12-3/TRBV12-4; J: TRBJ1-4; D: NA; DNA: TGTGCCAGCCGTATTCGGGGAAGAGAAAAACTGTTTTTT; CDR3: CASRIRGREKLFF
size: NA; V: TRBV7-2; J: TRBJ2-3; D: NA; DNA: TGTGCCAGCAGTAACAGGGATTCAAGGGATACGCAGTATTTT; CDR3: CASSNRDSRDTQYF
size: few; V: TRBV3-1/TRBV3-2; J: TRBJ1-1; D: NA; DNA: TGTGCCAGCAGCCAAAGCACTAACACTGAAGCTTTCTTT; CDR3: CASSQSTNTEAFF
size: NA; V: TRBV5-1; J: TRBJ1-1; D: NA; DNA: TGCGCCAGCAGCTGGAACCAGGGGCCCACTGAAGCTTTCTTT; CDR3: CASSWNQGPTEAFF
size: NA; V: TRBV4-1; J: TRBJ2-5; D: NA; DNA: TGCGCCAGCAGCCAAGTCATCGACCGGGGAGGTTGGGAGACCCAGTACTTC; CDR3: CASSQVIDRGGWETQYF
size: NA; V: TRBV29-1; J: TRBJ2-7; D: TRBD1; DNA: TGCAGCGTTGAGGGTCAGGGGGCGAGGGAGCAGTACTTC; CDR3: CSVEGQGAREQYF
size: NA; V: TRBV9; J: TRBJ1-6; D: TRBD1; DNA: TGTGCCAGCAGCCCGCAACAGGGGGTTAATTCACCCCTCCACTTT; CDR3: CASSPQQGVNSPLHF
size: NA; V: TRBV3-1/TRBV3-2; J: TRBJ1-3; D: NA; DNA: TGTGCCAGCAGCCAAGGGGGGCAAACCTCTGGAAACACCATATATTTT; CDR3: CASSQGGQTSGNTIYF
size: NA; V: TRBV6-5; J: TRBJ1-1; D: NA; DNA: TGTGCCAGCTTCTGGAACAGTTTGAACACTGAAGCTTTCTTT; CDR3: CASFWNSLNTEAFF
size: few; V: TRBV6-1; J: TRBJ1-1; D: TRBD1; DNA: TGTGCCAGCAGTGTATTCTCCGGGACAGGGGGCAGTGAAGCTTTCTTT; CDR3: CASSVFSGTGGSEAFF
size: NA; V: TRBV5-1; J: TRBJ2-5; D: TRBD2; DNA: TGCGCCAGCAGCCTCACTAGCGGGGGGGCCGCAGAGACCCAGTACTTC; CDR3: CASSLTSGGAAETQYF
size: NA; V: TRBV6-6; J: TRBJ2-7; D: TRBD1; DNA: TGTGCAACCGGGGCCCCAGGGGGCTCCTACGAGCAGTACTTC; CDR3: CATGAPGGSYEQYF
size: NA; V: TRBV5-1; J: TRBJ2-3; D: NA; DNA: TGCGCCAGCAGCTCCGAGGAGGGCACAGATACGCAGTATTTT; CDR3: CASSSEEGTDTQYF
size: NA; V: TRBV9; J: TRBJ2-4; D: TRBD1; DNA: TGTGCCAGCAGCGTAACCCCAGGGGACAGGGGGAACATTCAGTACTTC; CDR3: CASSVTPGDRGNIQYF
size: NA; V: TRBV6-6; J: TRBJ1-1; D: NA; DNA: TGTGCCAGCAGTCCTCTAGGGAGTGGCACTGAAGCTTTCTTT; CDR3: CASSPLGSGTEAFF
size: NA; V: TRBV6-2/TRBV6-3; J: TRBJ1-1; D: NA; DNA: TGTGCCAGCAGTTACGGTGTGGCTAGGAGGAGAACTGAAGCTTTCTTT; CDR3: CASSYGVARRRTEAFF
size: NA; V: TRBV9; J: TRBJ1-2; D: NA; DNA: TGTGCCAGCAGCGTAACCCCCCAGGGAAGTGGCTACACCTTC; CDR3: CASSVTPQGSGYTF
size: NA; V: TRBV5-4; J: TRBJ2-3; D: NA; DNA: TGTGCCAGCAGCGACGGGGGTTCTAGCACAGATACGCAGTATTTT; CDR3: CASSDGGSSTDTQYF
size: NA; V: TRBV2; J: TRBJ2-7; D: TRBD1; DNA: TGTGCCAGTACTTCCGGGACAGCCGAGCAGTACTTC; CDR3: CASTSGTAEQYF
size: NA; V: TRBV5-5; J: TRBJ1-6; D: NA; DNA: TGTGCCAGCAGCTTGAGTCAGGGTTGGAATTCACCCCTCCACTTT; CDR3: CASSLSQGWNSPLHF
size: NA; V: TRBV2; J: TRBJ2-7; D: NA; DNA: TGTGCCAGCAGGGTCCTATACGAGCAGTACTTC; CDR3: CASRVLYEQYF
size: NA; V: TRBV6-5; J: TRBJ1-2; D: TRBD1; DNA: TGTGCCAGCAGTTCAACCCGGACAGGGCAATCCTATGGCTACACCTTC; CDR3: CASSSTRTGQSYGYTF
size: once; V: TRBV4-1; J: TRBJ1-4; D: NA; DNA: TGCGCCAGCAGCGTGCTCCCTAGAGAAAAACTGTTTTTT; CDR3: CASSVLPREKLFF
size: few; V: TRBV19; J: TRBJ1-2; D: NA; DNA: TGTGCCAGTAGTATCATGGGCAGTTACACCTTC; CDR3: CASSIMGSYTF
size: NA; V: TRBV6-9; J: TRBJ2-7; D: NA; DNA: TGTGCCAGCAAATTGCGGACAGCACCAGCCTACGAGCAGTACTTC; CDR3: CASKLRTAPAYEQYF
size: NA; V: TRBV2; J: TRBJ1-4; D: NA; DNA: TGTGCCAGCAGTGAAGGGACAGAGGAAAAACTGTTTTTT; CDR3: CASSEGTEEKLFF
size: NA; V: TRBV28; J: TRBJ2-7; D: NA; DNA: TGTGCCAGCAGTTCACGGGGGACTCAGTACTTC; CDR3: CASSSRGTQYF
size: NA; V: TRBV7-9; J: TRBJ1-2; D: TRBD1; DNA: TGTGCCAGCAGCTTATCGAGGACAGGGTCGCTCTATGGCTACACCTTC; CDR3: CASSLSRTGSLYGYTF
size: NA; V: TRBV7-2; J: TRBJ1-2; D: NA; DNA: TGTGCCAGCAGCCAGAGGCGGGGTGGCTATGGCTACACCTTC; CDR3: CASSQRRGGYGYTF
size: NA; V: TRBV11-2; J: TRBJ1-2; D: NA; DNA: TGTGCCAGCAGCTTAATAAGGGGGGGCGCATACGGCTACACCTTC; CDR3: CASSLIRGGAYGYTF
size: NA; V: TRBV19; J: TRBJ2-2; D: NA; DNA: TGTGCCAGTAGTATAATCGGGGGGCTACCCACCGGGGAGCTGTTTTTT; CDR3: CASSIIGGLPTGELFF
size: NA; V: TRBV20-1; J: TRBJ1-4; D: NA; DNA: TGCAGTGCCGGTGGTGAAAAACTGTTTTTT; CDR3: CSAGGEKLFF
size: many; V: TRBV4-2; J: TRBJ2-1; D: TRBD2; DNA: TGTGCCAGCAGCCAGCTACTTCTAGCGGGGGCCTACAATGAGCAGTTCTTC; CDR3: CASSQLLLAGAYNEQFF
size: once; V: TRBV7-2; J: TRBJ1-2; D: NA; DNA: TGTGCCAGCAGCCTAGGTACAGGGTACTACACCTTC; CDR3: CASSLGTGYYTF
size: NA; V: TRBV3-1/TRBV3-2; J: TRBJ2-7; D: NA; DNA: TGTGCCAGCAGCCCCCGTCACGGACTTTCGAGGGACGAGCAGTACTTC; CDR3: CASSPRHGLSRDEQYF
size: NA; V: TRBV7-2; J: TRBJ1-1; D: TRBD1; DNA: TGTGCCAGCAGCTCACAGGGGGCGGGGACTGAAGCTTTCTTT; CDR3: CASSSQGAGTEAFF
size: few; V: TRBV19; J: TRBJ2-2; D: NA; DNA: TGTGCCAGTAGTATACAACGAGCCGGGGAGCTGTTTTTT; CDR3: CASSIQRAGELFF
size: NA; V: TRBV18; J: TRBJ2-5; D: NA; DNA: TGTGCCAGCTCACCACTCGGGACACTCCAAGAGACCCAGTACTTC; CDR3: CASSPLGTLQETQYF
size: NA; V: TRBV30; J: TRBJ1-1; D: TRBD1; DNA: TGTGCCTGGAGTATGGGACAGATGAACACTGAAGCTTTCTTT; CDR3: CAWSMGQMNTEAFF
size: once; V: TRBV18; J: TRBJ2-3; D: TRBD2; DNA: TGTGCCAGCTCACCAGGGACGGGGGGGCGCACAGATACGCAGTATTTT; CDR3: CASSPGTGGRTDTQYF
size: NA; V: TRBV5-1; J: TRBJ2-1; D: TRBD2; DNA: TGCGCCAGCAGCTTGCGACTAGCAGCCTACAATGAGCAGTTCTTC; CDR3: CASSLRLAAYNEQFF
size: NA; V: TRBV7-2; J: TRBJ1-6; D: NA; DNA: TGTGCCAGCAGCACAGGGTTCCAATCACCCCTCCACTTT; CDR3: CASSTGFQSPLHF
size: NA; V: TRBV9; J: TRBJ2-1; D: NA; DNA: TGTGCCAGCAGCCTTGGGGGCACTAGCAATGAGCAGTTCTTC; CDR3: CASSLGGTSNEQFF
size: few; V: TRBV27; J: TRBJ1-1; D: NA; DNA: TGTGCCAGCAGTTTCAGAGGGATGAACACTGAAGCTTTCTTT; CDR3: CASSFRGMNTEAFF
size: NA; V: TRBV6-2/TRBV6-3; J: TRBJ1-2; D: NA; DNA: TGTGCCAGCAGTCCCGACAGAACTGTAGACGGCTACACCTTC; CDR3: CASSPDRTVDGYTF